This section outlines one T cell receptor (beta chain) sequence together with its context. Antigen unknown. This entry is derived from a study of T cell responses to AZD1222 COVID-19 vaccine. Study-wide results and caveats: Close to half of spike-specific TCRs reportedly recognize unmutated variant regions. Sampling that yielded the repertoires occurred only after the peak T cell response. Most donors were white British and more were female, and clonal diversity was possibly underestimated. There were vaccine-associated CD4 TCRs across spike, dominant at 160-218 and 743-854.

TCRdb's copy holds only in-frame clones and misses some; the assay was immunoSEQ multiplex PCR. The data show about 130,000 clones, roughly 90% seen once. Germline V gives CDR1 MGHRA, CDR2 YSYEKL. The V and J ends lost 1 base and 9 bases respectively, with 10 bases between them. The length of the CDR3 is 13 residues. This receptor was obtained from an adult in good health. The chain combines TRBV4-1 with TRBJ2-1; D gene unclear. The source material was peripheral blood, sampled on day 0 of AZD1222 vaccination. CDR3: CASSQASKFEQFF. In nucleotides, the CDR3 is TGCGCCAGCAGCCAAGCCAGTAAATTTGAGCAGTTCTTC.